These 2 T cell receptor beta chains share one sample of origin, sequenced in a study of T cell responses to AZD1222 COVID-19 vaccine. Profiling relied on immunoSEQ multiplex PCR, and the TCRdb table lists in-frame clones only, not all of them. The sample lists 200,000 or so clones, about 90% seen once, with 5% to 7% in the top ten. Sample: peripheral blood, taken on day 0 of AZD1222 vaccination. The receptors stem from an adult in good health.

This chain links TRBV7-2 with TRBJ2-5, with D possibly matching TRBD2 (5 bases). The germline V and J ends were trimmed by 6 bases and 3 bases, with 14 bases remaining between them. The CDR3 runs 14 residues. Germline lookup yields CDR1 SGHTA and CDR2 FQGNSA. The CDR3 coding sequence is TGTGCCAGCAGTCTTGGTAGCGTAAAAGAGACCCAGTACTTC. Amino acids: CASSLGSVKETQYF.

The genes are TRBV11-3 and TRBJ1-2; D not certain. V shed 1 base and J shed 3 bases, with 9 bases lying between them. Per the germline V gene, CDR1 is SGHNT and CDR2 is YENEEA. The CDR3 extends over 14 amino acids. CDR3 loop: CASSLVQRDYGYTF. The CDR3 bases are TGTGCCAGCAGCTTAGTACAAAGGGACTATGGCTACACCTTC.